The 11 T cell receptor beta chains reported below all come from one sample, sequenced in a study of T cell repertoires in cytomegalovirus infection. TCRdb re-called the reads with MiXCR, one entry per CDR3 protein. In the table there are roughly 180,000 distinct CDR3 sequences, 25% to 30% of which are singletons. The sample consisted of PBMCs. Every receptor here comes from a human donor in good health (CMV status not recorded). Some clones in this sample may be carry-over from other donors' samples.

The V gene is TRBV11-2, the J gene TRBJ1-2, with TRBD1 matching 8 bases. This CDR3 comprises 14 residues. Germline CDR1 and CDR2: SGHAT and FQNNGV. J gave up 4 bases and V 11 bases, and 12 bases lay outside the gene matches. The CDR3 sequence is CAGKPGQESYGYTF. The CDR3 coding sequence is TGTGCCGGCAAACCGGGACAGGAAAGCTATGGCTACACCTTC.

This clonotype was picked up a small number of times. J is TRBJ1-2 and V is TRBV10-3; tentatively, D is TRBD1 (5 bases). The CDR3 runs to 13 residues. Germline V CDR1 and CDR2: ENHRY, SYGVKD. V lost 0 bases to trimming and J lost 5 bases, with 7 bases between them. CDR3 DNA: TGTGCCATCAGTGAGTCCGAGGGGTATGGCTACACCTTC. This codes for CAISESEGYGYTF.

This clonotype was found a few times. This chain's CDR3 is CASSPVPDTQYF. As DNA, the CDR3 is TGTGCCAGCAGTCCCGTCCCAGATACGCAGTATTTT. The chain combines TRBV27 with TRBJ2-3; D unresolved. This CDR3 is built from 12 residues. CDR1 and CDR2 (germline): MNHEY, SMNVEV (reference sequence). Trimming pared 5 bases from V and 4 bases from J, leaving 7 bases between.

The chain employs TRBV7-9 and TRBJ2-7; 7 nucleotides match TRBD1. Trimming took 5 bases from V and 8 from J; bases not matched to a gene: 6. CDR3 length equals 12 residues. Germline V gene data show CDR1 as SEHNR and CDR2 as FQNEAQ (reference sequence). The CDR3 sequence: CASSPDRYQQYF. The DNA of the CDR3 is TGTGCCAGCAGCCCGGACAGGTACCAGCAGTACTTC.

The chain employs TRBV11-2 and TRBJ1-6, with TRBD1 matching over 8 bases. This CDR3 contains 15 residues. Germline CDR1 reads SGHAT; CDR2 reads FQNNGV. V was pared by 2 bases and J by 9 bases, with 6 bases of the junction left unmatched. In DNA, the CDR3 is TGTGCCAGCAGCTTAATTGGACAGGGCGGTTCACCCCTCCACTTT. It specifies CASSLIGQGGSPLHF.

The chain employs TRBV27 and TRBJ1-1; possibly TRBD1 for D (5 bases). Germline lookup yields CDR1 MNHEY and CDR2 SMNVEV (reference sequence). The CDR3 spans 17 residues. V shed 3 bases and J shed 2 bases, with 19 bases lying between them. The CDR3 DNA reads TGTGCCAGCAGTTTGGGACCGACGTGGGGGTTTAACACTGAAGCTTTCTTT. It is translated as CASSLGPTWGFNTEAFF.

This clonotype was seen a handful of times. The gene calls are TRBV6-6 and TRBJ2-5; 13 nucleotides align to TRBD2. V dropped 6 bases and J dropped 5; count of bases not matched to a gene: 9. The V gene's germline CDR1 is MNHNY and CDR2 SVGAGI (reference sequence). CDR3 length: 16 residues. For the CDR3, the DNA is TGTGCCAGCAGCCCCCTCACTAGCGGGGGGGCCGAGACCCAGTACTTC. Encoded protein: CASSPLTSGGAETQYF.

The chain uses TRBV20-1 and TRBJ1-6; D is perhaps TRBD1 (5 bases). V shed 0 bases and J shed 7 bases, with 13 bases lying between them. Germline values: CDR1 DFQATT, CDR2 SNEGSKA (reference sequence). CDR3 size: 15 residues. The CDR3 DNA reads TGCAGTGCTAGAGATCGGGTCAGGGTAAATTCACCCCTCCACTTT. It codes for CSARDRVRVNSPLHF.

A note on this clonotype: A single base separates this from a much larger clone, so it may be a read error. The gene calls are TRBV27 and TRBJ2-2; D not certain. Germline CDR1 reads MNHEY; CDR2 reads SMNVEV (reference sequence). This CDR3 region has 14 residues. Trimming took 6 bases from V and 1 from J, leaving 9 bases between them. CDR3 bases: TGTGCCAGCAGGAGGACGGTGAACACCGGGGAGCTGTTTTTT. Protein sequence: CASRRTVNTGELFF.

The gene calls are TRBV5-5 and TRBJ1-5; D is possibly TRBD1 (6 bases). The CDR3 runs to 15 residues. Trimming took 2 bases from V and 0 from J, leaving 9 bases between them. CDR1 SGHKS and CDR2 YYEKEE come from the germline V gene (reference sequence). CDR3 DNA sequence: TGTGCCAGCAGCTTAGGGGGTTATAGCAATCAGCCCCAGCATTTT. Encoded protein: CASSLGGYSNQPQHF.

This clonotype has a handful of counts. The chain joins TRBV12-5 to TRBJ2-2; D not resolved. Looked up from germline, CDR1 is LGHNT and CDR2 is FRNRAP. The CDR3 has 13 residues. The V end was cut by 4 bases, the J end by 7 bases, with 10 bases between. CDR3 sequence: CASGSPGSGELFF. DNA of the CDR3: TGTGCTAGTGGTTCTCCCGGTAGCGGGGAGCTGTTTTTT.